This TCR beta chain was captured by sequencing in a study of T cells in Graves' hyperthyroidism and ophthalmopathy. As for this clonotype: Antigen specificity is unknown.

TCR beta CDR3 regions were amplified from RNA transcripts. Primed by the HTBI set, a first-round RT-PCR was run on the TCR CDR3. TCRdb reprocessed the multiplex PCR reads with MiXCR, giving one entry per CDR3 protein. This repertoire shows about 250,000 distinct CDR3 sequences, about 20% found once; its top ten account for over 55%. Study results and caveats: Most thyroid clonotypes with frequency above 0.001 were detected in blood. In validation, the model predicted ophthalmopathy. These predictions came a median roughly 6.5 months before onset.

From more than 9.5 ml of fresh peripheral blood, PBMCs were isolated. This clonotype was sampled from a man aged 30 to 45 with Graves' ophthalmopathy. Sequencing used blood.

CDR3 coding DNA: TGCGCCAGCAGCTTGGTTGGCGGGAGCGCCGGGGAGCTGTTTTTT. Amino acids: CASSLVGGSAGELFF. The chain carries TRBV5-1 and TRBJ2-2, with TRBD2 matching 7 bases. Germline CDR1 is SGHRS and CDR2 is YFSETQ. The CDR3 has 15 amino acids. Trimming removed 0 bases from V and 6 bases from J; junction bases left unmatched: 5.